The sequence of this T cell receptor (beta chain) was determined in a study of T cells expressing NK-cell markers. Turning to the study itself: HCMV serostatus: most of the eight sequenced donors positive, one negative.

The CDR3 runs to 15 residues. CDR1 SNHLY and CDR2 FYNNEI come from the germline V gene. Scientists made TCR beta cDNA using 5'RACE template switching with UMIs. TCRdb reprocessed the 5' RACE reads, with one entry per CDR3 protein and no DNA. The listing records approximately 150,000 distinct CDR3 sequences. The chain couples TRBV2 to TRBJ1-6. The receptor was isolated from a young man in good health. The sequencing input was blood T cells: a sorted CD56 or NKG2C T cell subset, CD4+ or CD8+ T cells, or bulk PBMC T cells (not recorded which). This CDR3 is CASRGTKTLGSPLHF.